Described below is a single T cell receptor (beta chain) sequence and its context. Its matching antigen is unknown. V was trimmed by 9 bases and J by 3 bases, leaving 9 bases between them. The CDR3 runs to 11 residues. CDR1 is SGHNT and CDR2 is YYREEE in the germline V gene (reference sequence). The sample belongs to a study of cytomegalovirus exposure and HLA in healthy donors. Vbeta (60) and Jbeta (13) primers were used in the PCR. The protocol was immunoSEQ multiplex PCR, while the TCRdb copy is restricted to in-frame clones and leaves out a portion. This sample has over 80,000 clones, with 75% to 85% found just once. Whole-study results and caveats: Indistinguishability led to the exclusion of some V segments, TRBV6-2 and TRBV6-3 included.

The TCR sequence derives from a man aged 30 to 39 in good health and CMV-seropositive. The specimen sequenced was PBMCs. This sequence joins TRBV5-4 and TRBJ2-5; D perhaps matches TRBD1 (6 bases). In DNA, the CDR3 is TGTGCCACCTCAGGGGAAGAGACCCAGTACTTC. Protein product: CATSGEETQYF.